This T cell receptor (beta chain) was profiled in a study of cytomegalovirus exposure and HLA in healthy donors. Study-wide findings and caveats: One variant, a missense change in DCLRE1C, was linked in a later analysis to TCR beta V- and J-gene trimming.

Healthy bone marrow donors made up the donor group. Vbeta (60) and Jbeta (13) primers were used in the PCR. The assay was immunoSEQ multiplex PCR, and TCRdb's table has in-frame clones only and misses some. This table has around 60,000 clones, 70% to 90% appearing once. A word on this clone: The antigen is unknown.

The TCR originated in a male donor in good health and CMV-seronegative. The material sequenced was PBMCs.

The chain's CDR3 is CASRGDFSTDTQYF. The CDR3 bases are TGTGCCTCTCGGGGTGATTTTAGCACAGATACGCAGTATTTT. The chain combines TRBV7-2 with TRBJ2-3, with D perhaps TRBD2 (5 bases). The length of the CDR3 is 14 residues. Trimming left V 11 bases short and J 0 bases short, with 15 bases between. The germline V gene encodes CDR1 SGHTA and CDR2 FQGNSA.